A single sample gave rise to the 20 T cell receptor beta chains below, sequenced in a study of read filtering for tumor transcriptome and immune sequencing. Molecular barcoded adaptors covering alpha/delta and beta/gamma chains were used on around 400 ng RNA. TCRdb independently ran MiXCR on the reads; one entry per CDR3 protein. Of tens of thousands of distinct CDR3 sequences in the sample, 15% to 20% were seen once. Sample: a population of CD138-negative cells sorted from bone marrow. These receptors were collected from a donor at least 40 years old with multiple myeloma.

This clonotype appeared many times. V usage is TRBV29-1 and J usage is TRBJ2-7, with 11 bases lining up with TRBD1. J gave up 8 bases and V 6 bases, and 6 bases lay outside the gene matches. There are 12 residues in the CDR3. Germline values: CDR1 SQVTM, CDR2 ANQGSEA. The CDR3 coding sequence is TGCAGCGTCCGGGACAGGGGGTATCAGCAGTACTTC. This codes for CSVRDRGYQQYF.

The table lists this clonotype with many counts. This chain's CDR3 is CSVDGGTGTETQYF. CDR3 bases: TGCAGCGTTGACGGGGGGACAGGGACAGAGACCCAGTACTTC. This chain uses TRBV29-1 with TRBJ2-5, with 9 bases fitting TRBD1. Germline assignment: CDR1 SQVTM and CDR2 ANQGSEA. J gave up 4 bases and V 3 bases, and 6 bases lay outside the gene matches. The CDR3 totals 14 residues.

About this clonotype itself: A much larger clonotype is one base distant, so this may be a read error. The genes are TRBV25-1 and TRBJ2-1; D possibly matches TRBD1 or TRBD2 (5 bases each). The germline V gene encodes CDR1 MGHDK and CDR2 SYGVNS. This CDR3 contains 18 residues. CDR3 bases: TGTGCCAGCAATGATCCCCGAGCTGTTGGGCCCCGGGGCAATAAGCAGTTCTTC. As protein: CASNDPRAVGPRGNKQFF.

Concerning this clonotype: A single base separates this from a much larger clone, so it may be a read error. The chain couples TRBV3-1 to TRBJ1-1; D is unclear. Between the trimmed V and J ends, which lost 5 bases and 6 bases, there was a span of 16 bases. The CDR3 runs 14 residues. The germline V gene encodes CDR1 LGHDT and CDR2 YNNKEL (reference sequence). The CDR3 DNA is TGTGCCAGCAGCTCGTGTGTGGAGGGCCCTGAAGCTTTCTTT. This sequence encodes CASSSCVEGPEAFF.

This clonotype was seen at least ten times. The V call is TRBV5-1, the J call TRBJ2-3; D perhaps matches TRBD2 (6 bases). In germline, CDR1 is SGHRS, CDR2 YFSETQ. Trimming stripped 2 bases from V and 1 base from J, with 11 bases between. The CDR3 runs 15 residues. The CDR3 protein is CASSFAGGGTDTQYF. The CDR3, as DNA: TGCGCCAGCAGCTTCGCAGGAGGGGGCACAGATACGCAGTATTTT.

Ten or more counts support this clonotype. V usage is TRBV29-1 and J usage is TRBJ2-1; 10 bases are shared with TRBD2. Germline V lookup: CDR1 SQVTM, CDR2 ANQGSEA. Unmatched junction bases numbered 8, after V lost 4 bases and J lost 8 bases. CDR3 length: 14 residues. The CDR3 loop reads CSVALASGGHEQFF. CDR3 DNA: TGCAGCGTTGCGTTGGCTAGCGGGGGCCATGAGCAGTTCTTC.

Note on this clonotype: A single base separates this from a much larger clone, so it may be a read error. Without the conserved terminal phenylalanine or tryptophan, this CDR3 likely stems from a read error. V gene TRBV20-1 combines with J gene TRBJ2-6, with TRBD2 matching 10 bases. This CDR3 comprises 15 residues. The junction had 1 base not matched to a gene; V was cut back by 3 bases and J by 2 bases. CDR1 DFQATT and CDR2 SNEGSKA come from the germline V gene (reference sequence). DNA for the CDR3: TGCAGTGCTAGTCTAGCGGGAGCTGGGGCCAACGTCCTGACTCTC. It is translated as CSASLAGAGANVLTL.

The chain recombines TRBV20-1 with TRBJ2-4; TRBD1 matches at 10 bases. Per germline, CDR1 DFQATT and CDR2 SNEGSKA (reference sequence). This CDR3 is built from 14 residues. V was pared by 0 bases and J by 11 bases, with 7 bases of the junction left unmatched. The CDR3: CSARDTDRGMFQYF. DNA of the CDR3: TGCAGTGCTAGAGATACGGACAGGGGGATGTTTCAGTACTTC.

With respect to this clonotype: Just one base apart from a much larger clone, this may be a read error. The J gene is TRBJ2-1, the V gene TRBV24-1; D uncertain. CDR3 length equals 12 residues. Germline values: CDR1 KGHDR, CDR2 SFDVKD. This CDR3 is CATSGSNNEQFF. The CDR3 bases are TGTGCCACCAGTGGCTCCAACAATGAGCAGTTCTTC.

This clonotype was counted ten times or more. This chain uses TRBV29-1 with TRBJ1-1; D possibly corresponds to TRBD1 (6 bases). Germline assignment: CDR1 SQVTM and CDR2 ANQGSEA. This CDR3 comprises 12 residues. Trimming shortened V by 7 bases and J by 4 bases, and 13 bases separated the two germline ends. The CDR3 loop reads CSATQGATEAFF. For the CDR3, the DNA is TGCAGCGCGACACAGGGCGCCACTGAAGCTTTCTTT.

This clonotype was seen ten or more times. CDR3: CASSLRQATYEQYF. DNA of the CDR3: TGTGCCAGCAGTTTAAGACAGGCAACCTACGAGCAGTACTTC. The chain uses TRBV12-3 or TRBV12-4 and TRBJ2-7; tentative D call: TRBD1 (6 bases). Trimming shortened V by 2 bases and J by 2 bases, and 10 bases separated the two germline ends. This CDR3 comprises 14 residues.

This clonotype was seen ten or more times. This chain uses TRBV5-4 with TRBJ2-1; 11 nucleotides agree with TRBD2. V lost 10 bases to trimming and J lost 5 bases; unmatched junction nucleotides: 23. There are 19 residues in the CDR3. Germline V gene lookup returns CDR1 SGHNT and CDR2 YYREEE (reference sequence). The CDR3 DNA reads as TGTGCCCTACCGGAACCGGGACTAGCGGATGCCCCTACGGACAATGAGCAGTTCTTC. Its translation is CALPEPGLADAPTDNEQFF.

In this sample, this clonotype turned up many times. This chain links TRBV2 with TRBJ1-1; tentatively, D is TRBD1 (5 bases). The V end was cut by 4 bases, the J end by 7 bases, with 16 bases between. CDR1 is SNHLY and CDR2 is FYNNEI in the germline V gene. This CDR3 is built from 14 residues. CDR3 sequence (DNA): TGTGCCAGCAGTGGATACACGGGGGGTGGTGAAGCTTTCTTT. The encoded protein is CASSGYTGGGEAFF.

In this sample, this clonotype turned up many times. The chain joins TRBV6-2 or TRBV6-3 to TRBJ2-7, with no clear D. Trimming took off 6 bases at V and 3 bases at J, with 18 bases between the two ends. Germline CDR1 is MNHEY and CDR2 is SVGEGT. This CDR3 region has 15 residues. CDR3 coding DNA: TGTGCCAGCAGCCCTTTCCCTGGCGGATACTACGAGCAGTACTTC. It codes for CASSPFPGGYYEQYF.

In this sample, this clonotype turned up many times. This chain uses TRBV7-2 with TRBJ2-3, with no clear D. The CDR3 covers 14 residues. The germline V gene has CDR1 SGHTA and CDR2 FQGNSA. Trimming removed 1 base from V and 6 bases from J, with 11 bases in between. The CDR3 coding sequence is TGTGCCAGCAGCTTAGGAACCCATTTCGATACGCAGTATTTT. This sequence encodes CASSLGTHFDTQYF. The entire variable domain, with the rest obtained from reference TRBV7-2 and TRBJ2-3, is as follows: GAGVSQSPSNKVTEKGKDVELRCDPISGHTALYWYRQSLGQGLEFLIYFQGNSAPDKSGLPSDRFSAERTGGSVSTLTIQRTQQEDSAVYLCASSLGTHFDTQYFGPGTRLTVL.

This clonotype was detected ten times or more. This sequence joins TRBV9 and TRBJ1-4; the D is unclear. This CDR3 has 16 amino acids. V lost 1 base and J lost 5, with 15 bases in between. The germline V gene encodes CDR1 SGDLS and CDR2 YYNGEE. The CDR3 sequence is CASSVTPGGPNEKLFF. Written as DNA, the CDR3 is TGTGCCAGCAGCGTAACCCCGGGAGGGCCCAATGAAAAACTGTTTTTT.

A word on this clonotype: A read error is the likely source, as a far larger clone sits one nucleotide away. This sequence joins TRBV7-9 and TRBJ1-1; D not resolved. The CDR3 loop spans 12 amino acids. Germline loops: CDR1 SEHNR, CDR2 FQNEAQ (reference sequence). The CDR3 protein is CASSRAGTEALF. The CDR3 nucleotides are TGTGCCAGCAGTCGTGCTGGTACTGAAGCTCTCTTT.

This clonotype has at least ten counts. The V gene is TRBV18, the J gene TRBJ1-2, with TRBD1 as a possible D gene (6 bases). V was trimmed by 0 bases and J by 4 bases, leaving 9 bases between them. The CDR3 contains 14 residues. Germline-derived CDR1 and CDR2 are KGHSH and LQKENI. Here the CDR3 DNA reads TGTGCCAGCTCACCACCGGACAGCTTCTATGGCTACACCTTC. Translation: CASSPPDSFYGYTF. The full variable domain, with the rest looked up from reference TRBV18 and TRBJ1-2, is NAGVMQNPRHLVRRRGQEARLRCSPMKGHSHVYWYRQLPEEGLKFMVYLQKENIIDESGMPKERFSAEFPKEGPSILRIQQVVRGDSAAYFCASSPPDSFYGYTFGSGTRLTVV.

This clonotype was counted at least ten times. The V call is TRBV28, the J call TRBJ1-5, with D tentatively TRBD1 (6 bases). V lost 4 bases and J 4 bases, leaving 11 bases between the germline ends. Germline CDR1 reads MDHEN; CDR2 reads SYDVKM. This CDR3 spans 14 amino acids. CDR3 residues: CASSYQGWNQPQHF. As DNA, the CDR3 is TGTGCCAGCAGTTATCAGGGGTGGAATCAGCCCCAGCATTTT.

This clonotype was detected many times. The chain combines TRBV5-1 with TRBJ2-5; D gene unclear. V lost 3 bases and J lost 2, with 8 bases in between. The germline V gene has CDR1 SGHRS and CDR2 YFSETQ. The CDR3 has 13 amino acids. CDR3 sequence reads: CASSSSVQETQYF. The CDR3 DNA reads as TGCGCCAGCAGCTCCAGCGTTCAAGAGACCCAGTACTTC.